A selection of T cell receptor beta chains follows, all from one sample in a study of blood T cell repertoires in COVID-19. Generated by immunoSEQ multiplex PCR, the TCRdb table keeps only in-frame clones and is missing some. The sample records 98,000 or so clones, less than 75% being singletons. The sample was peripheral blood. Receptor source: a woman between 35 and 50 years old with acute or convalescent COVID-19. CDR3s include the opening cysteine and the closing phenylalanine or tryptophan. The order of the fields is V gene, J gene, D gene, clone size, CDR3 DNA, CDR3 protein. A D gene is named only where the DNA matches it firmly. The size of a clone is reported for some rows only, either as once, few or many, or as a class for expanded clones.

V gene: TRBV19; J gene: TRBJ2-2; D gene: NA; clone size: NA; CDR3 DNA: TGTGCCAGTAGACGACAGGACGGCGGGGAGCTGTTTTTT; CDR3 protein: CASRRQDGGELFF
V gene: TRBV7-2; J gene: TRBJ2-7; D gene: TRBD2; clone size: NA; CDR3 DNA: TGTGCCAGCAGCTCCTACCTAGCGGGCGGGGCGCAGTACTTC; CDR3 protein: CASSSYLAGGAQYF
V gene: TRBV9; J gene: TRBJ2-3; D gene: TRBD2; clone size: NA; CDR3 DNA: TGTGCCAGCAGCGTAGCTACTAGCGGGGGGTTGTCCGCAGATACGCAGTATTTT; CDR3 protein: CASSVATSGGLSADTQYF
V gene: TRBV29-1; J gene: TRBJ2-5; D gene: NA; clone size: NA; CDR3 DNA: TGCAGCGTTTCTAGGACTCAAGAGACCCAGTACTTC; CDR3 protein: CSVSRTQETQYF
V gene: TRBV12-3/TRBV12-4; J gene: TRBJ2-7; D gene: NA; clone size: NA; CDR3 DNA: TGTGCCAGCAGATACCTAGACCACGAGCAGTACTTC; CDR3 protein: CASRYLDHEQYF
V gene: TRBV19; J gene: TRBJ2-3; D gene: TRBD2; clone size: once; CDR3 DNA: TGTGCCAGTAGTATGAATGAGCGGGGGACCGCAGATACGCAGTATTTT; CDR3 protein: CASSMNERGTADTQYF
V gene: TRBV15; J gene: TRBJ2-2; D gene: NA; clone size: many; CDR3 DNA: TGTGCCACCAGCAGCCTACAGGGATTTAACACCGGGGAGCTGTTTTTT; CDR3 protein: CATSSLQGFNTGELFF
V gene: TRBV5-1; J gene: TRBJ1-1; D gene: NA; clone size: NA; CDR3 DNA: TGCGCCAGCAGCTTGGCCAGTGTCAGTGAAGCTTTCTTT; CDR3 protein: CASSLASVSEAFF
V gene: TRBV4-3; J gene: TRBJ2-7; D gene: NA; clone size: NA; CDR3 DNA: TGCGCCAGCAGCCAAGATTACCCCCAGACAGAGTACGAGCAGTACTTC; CDR3 protein: CASSQDYPQTEYEQYF
V gene: TRBV2; J gene: TRBJ1-1; D gene: TRBD1; clone size: many; CDR3 DNA: TGTGCCAGCAGTGAACAGGGACAGGGCGGATTCGCTGAAGCTTTCTTT; CDR3 protein: CASSEQGQGGFAEAFF
V gene: TRBV3-1/TRBV3-2; J gene: TRBJ1-3; D gene: NA; clone size: NA; CDR3 DNA: TGTGCCAGCAGGAACTCCGGGTCTCCGAGGGACACCATATATTTT; CDR3 protein: CASRNSGSPRDTIYF
V gene: TRBV7-2; J gene: TRBJ1-2; D gene: NA; clone size: NA; CDR3 DNA: TGTGCCAGCAGCCAAGGGAGGTATGGCTACACCTTC; CDR3 protein: CASSQGRYGYTF
V gene: TRBV3-1/TRBV3-2; J gene: TRBJ2-3; D gene: TRBD2; clone size: NA; CDR3 DNA: TGTGCCAGCAGCCAAGGGAAGCGAGCGGGGGGGCCGACAGATACGCAGTATTTT; CDR3 protein: CASSQGKRAGGPTDTQYF
V gene: TRBV28; J gene: TRBJ1-3; D gene: NA; clone size: NA; CDR3 DNA: TGTGCCAGCAGTTTAGGAGGGTTCGGTAACACCATATATTTT; CDR3 protein: CASSLGGFGNTIYF
V gene: TRBV5-4; J gene: TRBJ1-2; D gene: TRBD1; clone size: many; CDR3 DNA: TGTGCCAGCACAACCGGGACAGCGAACTATGGCTACACCTTC; CDR3 protein: CASTTGTANYGYTF
V gene: TRBV11-2; J gene: TRBJ1-6; D gene: NA; clone size: NA; CDR3 DNA: TGTGCCAGCAGCTTTCGAACGGAGGCCAGGTCGAGGTTGGCCCTCCACTTT; CDR3 protein: CASSFRTEARSRLALHF